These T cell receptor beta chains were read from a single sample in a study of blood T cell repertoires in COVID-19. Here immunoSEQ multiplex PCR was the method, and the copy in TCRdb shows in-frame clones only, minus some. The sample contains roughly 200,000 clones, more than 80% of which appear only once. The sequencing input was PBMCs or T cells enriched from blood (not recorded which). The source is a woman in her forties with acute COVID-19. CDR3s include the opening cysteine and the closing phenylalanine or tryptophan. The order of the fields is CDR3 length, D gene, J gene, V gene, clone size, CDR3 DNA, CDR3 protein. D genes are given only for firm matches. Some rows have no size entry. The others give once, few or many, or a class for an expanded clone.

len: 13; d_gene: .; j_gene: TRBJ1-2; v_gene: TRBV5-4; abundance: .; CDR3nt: TGTGCCAGCAGCTTGAAGGGAGGCGACGGCTACACCTTC; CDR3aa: CASSLKGGDGYTF
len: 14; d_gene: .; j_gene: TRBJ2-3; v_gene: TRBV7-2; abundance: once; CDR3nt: TGTGCCAGCAGCCGGGAAGGGAGCACAGATACGCAGTATTTT; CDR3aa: CASSREGSTDTQYF
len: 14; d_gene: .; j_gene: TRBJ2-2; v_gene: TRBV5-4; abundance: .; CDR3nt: TGTGCCAGCAGCTTGGTCAAGAACACCGGGGAGCTGTTTTTT; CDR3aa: CASSLVKNTGELFF
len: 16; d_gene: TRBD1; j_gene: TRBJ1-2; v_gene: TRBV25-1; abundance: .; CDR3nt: TGTGCCAGCTTGGGGGTTCGGGACAGGGGTAACTATGGCTACACCTTC; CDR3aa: CASLGVRDRGNYGYTF
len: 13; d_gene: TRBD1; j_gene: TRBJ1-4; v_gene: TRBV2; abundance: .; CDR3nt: TGTGCCAGCAGCGAACCGGGACAGCTAAAACTGTTTTTT; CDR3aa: CASSEPGQLKLFF
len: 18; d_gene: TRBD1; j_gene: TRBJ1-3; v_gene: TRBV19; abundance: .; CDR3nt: TGTGCCAGTAGTAAGGATGGGACAGGCACCTACTCTGGAAACACCATATATTTT; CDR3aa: CASSKDGTGTYSGNTIYF
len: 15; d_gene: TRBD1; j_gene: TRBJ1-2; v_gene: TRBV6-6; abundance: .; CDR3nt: TGTGCCAGCACCTCCGAGGGACAGGGGCCCACTGGCTACACCTTC; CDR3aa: CASTSEGQGPTGYTF
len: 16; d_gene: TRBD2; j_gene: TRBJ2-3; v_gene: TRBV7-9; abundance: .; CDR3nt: TGTGCCAGCAGCTCTCGTAGCGGGGGAAGCACAGATACGCAGTATTTT; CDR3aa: CASSSRSGGSTDTQYF
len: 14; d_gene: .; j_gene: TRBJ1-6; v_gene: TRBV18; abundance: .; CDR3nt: TGTGCCAGCTCACAAGACAGATATAATTCACCCCTCCACTTT; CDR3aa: CASSQDRYNSPLHF
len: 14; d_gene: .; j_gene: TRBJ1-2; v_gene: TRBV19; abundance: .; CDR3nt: TGTGCCAGTAGTATAGCGGGGGCTAACTATGGCTACACCTTC; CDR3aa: CASSIAGANYGYTF
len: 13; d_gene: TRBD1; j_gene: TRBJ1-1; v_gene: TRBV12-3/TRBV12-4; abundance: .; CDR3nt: TGTGCCAGCAGGGACAGGGGGAACACTGAAGCTTTCTTT; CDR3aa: CASRDRGNTEAFF
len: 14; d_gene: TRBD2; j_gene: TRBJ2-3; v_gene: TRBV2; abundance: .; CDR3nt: TGTGCCAGCAGGCACACTAGCGGCGCAGATACGCAGTATTTT; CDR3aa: CASRHTSGADTQYF
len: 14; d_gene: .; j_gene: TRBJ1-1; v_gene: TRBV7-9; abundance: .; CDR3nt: TGTGCCAGCAGCAAAAGCTCGGGTAACACTGAAGCTTTCTTT; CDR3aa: CASSKSSGNTEAFF
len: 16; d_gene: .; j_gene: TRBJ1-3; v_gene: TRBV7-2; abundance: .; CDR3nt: TGTGCCAGCAGCCTCGAGGGTACTCTTACTGGAAACACCATATATTTT; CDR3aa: CASSLEGTLTGNTIYF
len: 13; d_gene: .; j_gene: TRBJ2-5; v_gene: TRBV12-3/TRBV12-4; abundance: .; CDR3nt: TGTGCCAGCAGTTTGTCTTCGAGAGGGACCCAGTACTTC; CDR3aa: CASSLSSRGTQYF
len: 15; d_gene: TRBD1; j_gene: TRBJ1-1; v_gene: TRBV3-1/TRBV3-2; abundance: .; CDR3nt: TGTGCCAGCAGTTGGACAGGGACTTCGAACACTGAAGCTTTCTTT; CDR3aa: CASSWTGTSNTEAFF
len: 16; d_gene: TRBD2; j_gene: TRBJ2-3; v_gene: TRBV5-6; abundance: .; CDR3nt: TGTGCCAGCAGCTTAACGCTAGCGGGGGGCACAGATACGCAGTATTTT; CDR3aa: CASSLTLAGGTDTQYF
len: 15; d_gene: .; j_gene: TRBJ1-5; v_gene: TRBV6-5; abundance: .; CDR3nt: TGTGCCACCCTTCACGACAGATGGAGCAATCAGCCCCAGCATTTT; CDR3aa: CATLHDRWSNQPQHF
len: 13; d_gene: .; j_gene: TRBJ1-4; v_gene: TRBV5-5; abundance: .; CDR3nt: TGTGCCAGCAGCTGGCGGACTAATGAAAAACTGTTTTTT; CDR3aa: CASSWRTNEKLFF
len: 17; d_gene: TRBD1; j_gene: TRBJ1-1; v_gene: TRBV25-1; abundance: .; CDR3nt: TGTGCCAGCAGTGAATTTCAGGGGGCACGAGGGAACACTGAAGCTTTCTTT; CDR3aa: CASSEFQGARGNTEAFF
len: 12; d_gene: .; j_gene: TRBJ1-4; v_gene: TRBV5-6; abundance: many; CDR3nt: TGTGCCAGCAGCTTGGTCGGAAGAGGGCTGTTTTTT; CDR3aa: CASSLVGRGLFF
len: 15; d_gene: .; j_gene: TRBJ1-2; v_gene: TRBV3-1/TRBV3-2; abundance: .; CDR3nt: TGTGCCAGCAGCCAAGGAATCAGGGAAAACTATGGCTACACCTTC; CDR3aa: CASSQGIRENYGYTF
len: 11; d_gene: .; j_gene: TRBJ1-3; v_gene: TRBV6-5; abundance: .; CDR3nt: TGTGCCAGCTCGGTGGGAAACACCATATATTTT; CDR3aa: CASSVGNTIYF
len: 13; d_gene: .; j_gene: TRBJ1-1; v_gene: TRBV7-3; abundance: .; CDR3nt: TGTGCCAGCAGCTTCGGGGGGTTCGCTGAAGCTTTCTTT; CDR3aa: CASSFGGFAEAFF
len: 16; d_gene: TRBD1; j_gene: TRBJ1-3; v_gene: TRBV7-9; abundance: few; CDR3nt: TGTGCCAGCAGCTTAGAAGGCGGAGGGGGCGGAAACACCATATATTTT; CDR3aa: CASSLEGGGGGNTIYF
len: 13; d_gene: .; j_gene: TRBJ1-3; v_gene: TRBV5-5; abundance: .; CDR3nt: TGTGCCAGCAGCTTGGCCGGGGGAAACACCATATATTTT; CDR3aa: CASSLAGGNTIYF
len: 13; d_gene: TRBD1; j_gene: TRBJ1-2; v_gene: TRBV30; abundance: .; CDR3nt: TGTGCCTGGAGTGTTCGACAGGGATATGGCTACACCTTC; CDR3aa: CAWSVRQGYGYTF
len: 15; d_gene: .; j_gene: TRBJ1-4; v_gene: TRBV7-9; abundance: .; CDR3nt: TGTGCCAGCAGCTTACGTCTAGGGACATATGAAAAACTGTTTTTT; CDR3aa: CASSLRLGTYEKLFF
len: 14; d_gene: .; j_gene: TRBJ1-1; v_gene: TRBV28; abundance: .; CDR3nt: TGTGCCAGCAGTGTGACTGGCTTGAACACTGAAGCTTTCTTT; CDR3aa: CASSVTGLNTEAFF
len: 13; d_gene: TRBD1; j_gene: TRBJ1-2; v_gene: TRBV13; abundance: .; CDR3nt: TGTGCCAGCAGCTTAGGGACAGGGAAGGGCTACACCTTC; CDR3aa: CASSLGTGKGYTF
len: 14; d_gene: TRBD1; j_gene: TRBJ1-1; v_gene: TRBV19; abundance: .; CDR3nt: TGTGCCAGTAGTACTCGACAGGGGAACACTGAAGCTTTCTTT; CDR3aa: CASSTRQGNTEAFF
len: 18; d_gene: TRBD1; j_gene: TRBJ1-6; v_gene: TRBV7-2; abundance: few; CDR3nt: TGTGCCAGCAGCCCCCTACCACTGACAGGGGCCTATAATTCACCCCTCCACTTT; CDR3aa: CASSPLPLTGAYNSPLHF
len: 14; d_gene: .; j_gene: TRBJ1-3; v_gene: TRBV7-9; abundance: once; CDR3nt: TGTGCCAGCAGCTTAGCGCGAGGGGAGGACACCATATATTTT; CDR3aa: CASSLARGEDTIYF
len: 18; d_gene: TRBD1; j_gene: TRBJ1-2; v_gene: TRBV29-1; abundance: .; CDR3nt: TGCAGCGTTGAAGTCCCCGGGACGACCCGCCCGACAGGGGATGGCTACACCTTC; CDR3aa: CSVEVPGTTRPTGDGYTF
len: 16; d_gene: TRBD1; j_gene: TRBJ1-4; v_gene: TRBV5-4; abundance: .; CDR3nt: TGTGCCAGCAGCTCTAATTCCGGGACAGCTAATGAAAAACTGTTTTTT; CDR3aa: CASSSNSGTANEKLFF
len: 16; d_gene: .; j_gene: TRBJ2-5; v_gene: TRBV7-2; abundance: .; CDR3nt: TGTGCCAGCAGCTTAGGGGGCTGGGGGGGCGATGAGACCCAGTACTTC; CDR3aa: CASSLGGWGGDETQYF
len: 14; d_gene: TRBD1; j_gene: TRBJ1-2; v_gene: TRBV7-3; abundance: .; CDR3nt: TGTGCCAGCAGCTTAAACGGACAGGGGTATGGCTACACCTTC; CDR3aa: CASSLNGQGYGYTF
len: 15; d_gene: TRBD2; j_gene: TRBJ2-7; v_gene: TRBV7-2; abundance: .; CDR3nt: TGTGCCAGCAGCTTAAGCCTAGCGGCCCTCGACGAGCAGTACTTC; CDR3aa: CASSLSLAALDEQYF
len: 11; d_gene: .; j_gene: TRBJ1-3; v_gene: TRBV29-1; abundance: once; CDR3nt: TGCAGCGCCCGCTCTGGAAACACCATATATTTT; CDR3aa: CSARSGNTIYF
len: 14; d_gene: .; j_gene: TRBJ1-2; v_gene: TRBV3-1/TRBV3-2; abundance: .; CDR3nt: TGTGCCAGCAGCCAAGCCCAGGCCCTAAGTGGCTACACCTTC; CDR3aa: CASSQAQALSGYTF
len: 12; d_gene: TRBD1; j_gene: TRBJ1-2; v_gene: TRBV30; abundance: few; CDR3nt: TGTGGCGACGGGACAGGGGGATATGGCTACACCTTC; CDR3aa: CGDGTGGYGYTF
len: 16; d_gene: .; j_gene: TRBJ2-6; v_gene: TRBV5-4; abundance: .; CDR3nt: TGTGCCAGCAGCAGATTGACAGGTCCTGGGGCCAACGTCCTGACTTTC; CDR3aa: CASSRLTGPGANVLTF
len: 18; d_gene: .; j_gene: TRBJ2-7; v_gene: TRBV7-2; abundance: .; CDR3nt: TGTGCCAGCAGCTTAGCGTTTTCTTGGACTACACGAACCTACGAGCAGTACTTC; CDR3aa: CASSLAFSWTTRTYEQYF
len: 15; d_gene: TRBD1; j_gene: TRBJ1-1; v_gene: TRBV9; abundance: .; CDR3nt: TGTGCCAGCAGCTTCACCGGGACAGAGAACACTGAAGCTTTCTTT; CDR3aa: CASSFTGTENTEAFF
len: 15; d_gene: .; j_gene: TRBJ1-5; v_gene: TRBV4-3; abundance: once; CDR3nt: TGCGCCAGCAGCCAAGGTTTAGGGGTAGATCAGCCCCAGCATTTT; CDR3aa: CASSQGLGVDQPQHF
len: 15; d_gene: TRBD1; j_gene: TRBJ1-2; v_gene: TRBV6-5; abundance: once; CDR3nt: TGTGCCAGCATTTTACGGACAGGGGGGGTCTATGGCTACACCTTC; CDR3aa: CASILRTGGVYGYTF
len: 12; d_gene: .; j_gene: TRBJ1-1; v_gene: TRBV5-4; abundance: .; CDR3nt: TGTGCCAGCGGACAATTGGGCACTGAAGCTTTCTTT; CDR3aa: CASGQLGTEAFF